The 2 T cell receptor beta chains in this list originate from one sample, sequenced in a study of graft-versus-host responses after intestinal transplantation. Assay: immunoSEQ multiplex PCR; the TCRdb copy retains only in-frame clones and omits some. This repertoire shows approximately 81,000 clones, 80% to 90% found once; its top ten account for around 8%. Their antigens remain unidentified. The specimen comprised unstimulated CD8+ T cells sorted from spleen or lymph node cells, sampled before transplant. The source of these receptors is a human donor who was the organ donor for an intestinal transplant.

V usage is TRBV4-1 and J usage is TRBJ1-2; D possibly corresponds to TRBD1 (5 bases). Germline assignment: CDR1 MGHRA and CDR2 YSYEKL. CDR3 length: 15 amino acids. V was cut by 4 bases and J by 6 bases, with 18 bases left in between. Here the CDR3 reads CASSPHSGTRDGYTF. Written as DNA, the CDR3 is TGCGCCAGCAGCCCCCACTCCGGGACGAGGGATGGCTACACCTTC.

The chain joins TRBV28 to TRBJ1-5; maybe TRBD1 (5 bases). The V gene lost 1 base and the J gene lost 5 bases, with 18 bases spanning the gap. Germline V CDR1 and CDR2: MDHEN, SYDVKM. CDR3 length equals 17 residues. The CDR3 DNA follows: TGTGCCAGCAGTTTATCCGGGACGGAGGATCCGGATCAGCCCCAGCATTTT. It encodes CASSLSGTEDPDQPQHF.